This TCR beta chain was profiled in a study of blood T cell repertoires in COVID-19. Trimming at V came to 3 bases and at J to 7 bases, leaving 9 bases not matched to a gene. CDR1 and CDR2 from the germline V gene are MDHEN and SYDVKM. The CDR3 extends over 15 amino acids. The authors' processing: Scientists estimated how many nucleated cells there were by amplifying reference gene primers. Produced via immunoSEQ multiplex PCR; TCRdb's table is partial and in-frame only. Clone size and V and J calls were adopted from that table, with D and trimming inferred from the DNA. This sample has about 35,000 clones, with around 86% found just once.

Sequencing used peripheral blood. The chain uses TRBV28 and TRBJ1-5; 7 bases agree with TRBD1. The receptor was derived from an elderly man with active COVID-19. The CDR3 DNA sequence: TGTGCCAGCAGTTTCCTCACAGGGGCGGGACAGCCCCAGCATTTT. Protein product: CASSFLTGAGQPQHF. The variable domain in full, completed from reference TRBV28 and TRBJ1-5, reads DVKVTQSSRYLVKRTGEKVFLECVQDMDHENMFWYRQDPGLGLRLIYFSYDVKMKEKGDIPEGYSVSREKKERFSLILESASTNQTSMYLCASSFLTGAGQPQHFGDGTRLSIL.